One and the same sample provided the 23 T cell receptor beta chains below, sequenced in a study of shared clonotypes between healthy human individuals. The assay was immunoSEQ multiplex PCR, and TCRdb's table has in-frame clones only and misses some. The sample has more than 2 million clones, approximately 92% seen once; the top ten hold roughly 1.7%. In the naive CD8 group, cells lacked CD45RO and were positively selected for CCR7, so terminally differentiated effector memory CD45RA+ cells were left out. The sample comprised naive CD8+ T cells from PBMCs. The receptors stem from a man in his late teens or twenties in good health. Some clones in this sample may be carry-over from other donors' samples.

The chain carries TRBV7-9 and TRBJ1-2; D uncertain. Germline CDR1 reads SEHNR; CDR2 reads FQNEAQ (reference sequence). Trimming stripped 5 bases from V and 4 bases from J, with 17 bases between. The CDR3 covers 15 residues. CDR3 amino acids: CASSPTAGVVYGYTF. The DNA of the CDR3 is TGTGCCAGCAGCCCAACGGCGGGAGTAGTCTATGGCTACACCTTC.

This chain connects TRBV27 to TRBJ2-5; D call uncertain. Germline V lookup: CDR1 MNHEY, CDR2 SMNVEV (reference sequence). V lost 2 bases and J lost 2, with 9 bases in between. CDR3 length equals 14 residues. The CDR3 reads CASSLRRQQETQYF. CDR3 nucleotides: TGTGCCAGCAGTTTAAGGCGTCAACAAGAGACCCAGTACTTC.

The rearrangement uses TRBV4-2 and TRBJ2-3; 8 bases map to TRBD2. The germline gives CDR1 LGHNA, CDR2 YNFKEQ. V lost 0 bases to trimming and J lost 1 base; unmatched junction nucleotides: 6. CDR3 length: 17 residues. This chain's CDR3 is CASSQEGGTRGTDTQYF. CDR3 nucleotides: TGTGCCAGCAGCCAAGAAGGAGGGACTAGGGGCACAGATACGCAGTATTTT.

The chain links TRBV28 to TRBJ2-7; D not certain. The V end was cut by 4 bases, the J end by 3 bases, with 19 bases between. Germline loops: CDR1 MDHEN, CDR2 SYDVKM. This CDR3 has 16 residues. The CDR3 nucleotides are TGTGCCAGCAGTTCCCGGCGCGCCGACATCTTCTACGAGCAGTACTTC. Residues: CASSSRRADIFYEQYF.

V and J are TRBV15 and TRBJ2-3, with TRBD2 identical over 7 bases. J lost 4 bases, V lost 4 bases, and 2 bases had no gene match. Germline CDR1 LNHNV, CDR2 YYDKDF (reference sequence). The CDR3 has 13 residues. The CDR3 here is CATSTLAADTQYF. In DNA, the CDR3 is TGTGCCACCAGCACCCTAGCGGCAGATACGCAGTATTTT.

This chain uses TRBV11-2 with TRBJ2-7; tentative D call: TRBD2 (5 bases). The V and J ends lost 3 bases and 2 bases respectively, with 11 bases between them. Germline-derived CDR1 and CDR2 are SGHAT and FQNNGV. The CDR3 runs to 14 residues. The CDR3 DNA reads TGTGCCAGCAGCTTGTCCGGGGTGACCTACGAGCAGTACTTC. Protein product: CASSLSGVTYEQYF.

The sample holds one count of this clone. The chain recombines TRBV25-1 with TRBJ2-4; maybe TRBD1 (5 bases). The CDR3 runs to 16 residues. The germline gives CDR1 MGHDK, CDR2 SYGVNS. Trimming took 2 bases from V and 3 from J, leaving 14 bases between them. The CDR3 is CASSESRVDSKNIQYF. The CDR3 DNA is TGTGCCAGCAGTGAAAGCAGGGTAGACAGCAAAAACATTCAGTACTTC.

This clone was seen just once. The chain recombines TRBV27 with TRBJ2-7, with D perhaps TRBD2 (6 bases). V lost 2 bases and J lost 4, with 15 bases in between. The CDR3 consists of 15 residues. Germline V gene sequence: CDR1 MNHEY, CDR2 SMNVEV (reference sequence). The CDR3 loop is CASSLIRGSPYEQYF. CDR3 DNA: TGTGCCAGCAGTTTAATACGGGGGAGTCCGTACGAGCAGTACTTC.

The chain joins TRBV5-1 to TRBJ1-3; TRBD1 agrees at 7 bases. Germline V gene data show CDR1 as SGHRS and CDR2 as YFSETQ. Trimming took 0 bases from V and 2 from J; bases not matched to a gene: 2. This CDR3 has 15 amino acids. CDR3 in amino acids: CASSLEGAAGNTIYF. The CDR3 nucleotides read TGCGCCAGCAGCTTGGAGGGGGCGGCTGGAAACACCATATATTTT.

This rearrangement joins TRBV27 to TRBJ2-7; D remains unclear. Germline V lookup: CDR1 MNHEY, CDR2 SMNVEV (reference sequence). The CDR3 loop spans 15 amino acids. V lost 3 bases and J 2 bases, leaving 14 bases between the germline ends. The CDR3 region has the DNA TGTGCCAGCAGTTTCCAGGCACTCCCTCCCTACGAGCAGTACTTC. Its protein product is CASSFQALPPYEQYF.

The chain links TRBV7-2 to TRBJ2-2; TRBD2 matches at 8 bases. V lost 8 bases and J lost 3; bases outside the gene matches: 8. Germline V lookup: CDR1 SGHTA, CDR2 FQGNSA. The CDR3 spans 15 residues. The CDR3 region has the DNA TGTGCCAGCCGACTAAGTAGCGGGGACACCGGGGAGCTGTTTTTT. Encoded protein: CASRLSSGDTGELFF.

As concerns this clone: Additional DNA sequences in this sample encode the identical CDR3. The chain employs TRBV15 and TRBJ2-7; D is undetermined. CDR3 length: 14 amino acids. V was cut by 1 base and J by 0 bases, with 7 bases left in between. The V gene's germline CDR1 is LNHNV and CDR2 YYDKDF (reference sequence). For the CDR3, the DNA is TGTGCCACCAGCAGAGGTGGCAGCTCCTACGAGCAGTACTTC. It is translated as CATSRGGSSYEQYF.

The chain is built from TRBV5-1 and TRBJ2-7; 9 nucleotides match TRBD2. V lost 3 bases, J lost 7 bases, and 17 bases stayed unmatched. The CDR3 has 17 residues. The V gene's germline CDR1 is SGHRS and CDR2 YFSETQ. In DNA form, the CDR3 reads TGCGCCAGCAGCTCCAAGATTTTAGCGGGAGCCCCTGAAGAGCAGTACTTC. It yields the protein CASSSKILAGAPEEQYF.

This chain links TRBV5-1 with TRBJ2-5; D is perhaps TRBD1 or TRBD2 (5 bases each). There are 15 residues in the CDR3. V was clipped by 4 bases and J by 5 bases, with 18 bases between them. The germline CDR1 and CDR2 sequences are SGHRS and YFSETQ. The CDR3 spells CASSPGHSSGETQYF. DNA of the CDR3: TGCGCCAGCAGCCCCGGACACAGCTCGGGGGAGACCCAGTACTTC.

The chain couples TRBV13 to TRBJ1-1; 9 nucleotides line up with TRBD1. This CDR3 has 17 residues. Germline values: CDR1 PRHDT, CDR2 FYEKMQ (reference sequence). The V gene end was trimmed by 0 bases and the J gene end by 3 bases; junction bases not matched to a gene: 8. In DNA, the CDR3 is TGTGCCAGCAGCTTAGGATATCCGGGACAGGGCGACACTGAAGCTTTCTTT. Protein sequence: CASSLGYPGQGDTEAFF.

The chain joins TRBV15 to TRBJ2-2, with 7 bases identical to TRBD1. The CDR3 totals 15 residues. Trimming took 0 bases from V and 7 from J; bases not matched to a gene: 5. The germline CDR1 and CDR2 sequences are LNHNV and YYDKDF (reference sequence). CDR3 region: CATSREKDRIGELFF. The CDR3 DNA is TGTGCCACCAGCAGAGAAAAGGACAGGATCGGGGAGCTGTTTTTT.

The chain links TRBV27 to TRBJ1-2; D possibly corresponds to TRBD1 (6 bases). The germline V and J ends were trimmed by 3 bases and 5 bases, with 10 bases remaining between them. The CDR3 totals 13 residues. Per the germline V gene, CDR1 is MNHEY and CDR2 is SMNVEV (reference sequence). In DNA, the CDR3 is TGTGCCAGCAGTTTGGGGGCTAGTTATGGCTACACCTTC. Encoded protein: CASSLGASYGYTF.

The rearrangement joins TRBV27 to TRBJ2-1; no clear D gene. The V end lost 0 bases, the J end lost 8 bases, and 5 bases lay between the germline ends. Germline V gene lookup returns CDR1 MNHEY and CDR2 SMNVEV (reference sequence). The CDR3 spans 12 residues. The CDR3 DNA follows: TGTGCCAGCAGTTTATCGATGCATGAGCAGTTCTTC. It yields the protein CASSLSMHEQFF.

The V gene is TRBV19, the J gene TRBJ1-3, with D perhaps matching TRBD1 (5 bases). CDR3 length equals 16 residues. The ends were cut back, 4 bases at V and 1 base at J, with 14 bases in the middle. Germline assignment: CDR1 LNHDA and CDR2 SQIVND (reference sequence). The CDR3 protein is CASSNWDRRSGNTIYF. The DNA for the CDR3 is TGTGCCAGTAGTAATTGGGACCGCCGTTCTGGAAACACCATATATTTT. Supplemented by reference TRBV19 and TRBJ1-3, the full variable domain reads DGGITQSPKYLFRKEGQNVTLSCEQNLNHDAMYWYRQDPGQGLRLIYYSQIVNDFQKGDIAEGYSVSREKKESFPLTVTSAQKNPTAFYLCASSNWDRRSGNTIYFGEGSWLTVV.

The CDR3 nucleotides are TGTGCCAGCAGCCCAACCCCGGCCCAGGGCTTCAATCAGCCCCAGCATTTT. Protein sequence: CASSPTPAQGFNQPQHF. This chain connects TRBV14 to TRBJ1-5; maybe TRBD1 (5 bases). CDR1 and CDR2 (germline): SGHDN, FVKESK. The CDR3 has 17 amino acids. V shed 4 bases and J shed 3 bases, with 19 bases lying between them.

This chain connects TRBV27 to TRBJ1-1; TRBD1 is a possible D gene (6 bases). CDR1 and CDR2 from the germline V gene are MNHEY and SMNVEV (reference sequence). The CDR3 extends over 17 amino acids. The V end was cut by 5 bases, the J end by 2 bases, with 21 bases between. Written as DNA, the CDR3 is TGTGCCAGCAGTCCCTCCTATGGACAGTTAGCTAACACTGAAGCTTTCTTT. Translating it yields CASSPSYGQLANTEAFF.

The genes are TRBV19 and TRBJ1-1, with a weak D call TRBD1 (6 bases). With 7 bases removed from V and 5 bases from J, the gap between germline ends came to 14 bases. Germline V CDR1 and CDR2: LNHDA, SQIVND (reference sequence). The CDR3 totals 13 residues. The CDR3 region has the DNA TGTGCCAGTACTTATAGGGGGAAGACTGAAGCTTTCTTT. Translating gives CASTYRGKTEAFF.

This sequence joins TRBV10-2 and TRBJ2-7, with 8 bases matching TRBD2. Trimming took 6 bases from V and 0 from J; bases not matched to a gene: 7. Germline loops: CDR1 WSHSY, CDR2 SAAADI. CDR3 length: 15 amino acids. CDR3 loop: CASSQRGGSSYEQYF. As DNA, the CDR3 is TGCGCCAGCAGCCAACGGGGGGGAAGCTCCTACGAGCAGTACTTC.